This entry concerns a single T cell receptor beta chain. This record comes from a study of shared clonotypes between healthy human individuals. Germline values: CDR1 MRHNA, CDR2 SNTAGT. CDR3 length: 15 amino acids. After removal of 4 bases from V and 5 bases from J, the junction contained 8 bases not matched to a gene. TCRdb's copy holds only in-frame clones and misses some; the assay was immunoSEQ multiplex PCR. Among around 2,000,000 clones listed, approximately 95% were seen once. Naive CD8 cells comprised CD45RO-negative, CCR7-positively selected cells, excluding terminally differentiated effector memory CD45RA+ cells.

The TCR sequence derives from a man younger than 35 in good health. The source material was naive CD8+ T cells sorted from blood. The genes are TRBV6-4 and TRBJ2-7, with 10 positions matching TRBD2. The CDR3 here is CASSAAEREGDEQYF. Written as DNA, the CDR3 is TGTGCCAGCAGTGCCGCCGAGCGGGAGGGGGACGAGCAGTACTTC.